A single sample gave rise to the 2 T cell receptor beta chains below, sequenced in a study of T-cell memory formation after mild COVID-19. TCRdb reprocessed the 5' RACE reads via MiXCR and lists one record per CDR3 protein. The sample records approximately 350,000 distinct CDR3 sequences, 10% to 15% being singletons. Sequenced sample: PBMCs or a T cell subset sorted from them (not recorded which). Receptors were obtained from a man between 18 and 35 years old who had mild COVID-19 (a few samples of this study predate the infection). Cell type and time point are not known.

The J gene is TRBJ2-3, the V gene TRBV5-1; D is perhaps TRBD2 (7 bases). This CDR3 has 17 amino acids. Per the germline V gene, CDR1 is SGHRS and CDR2 is YFSETQ. V lost 4 bases, J lost 2 bases, and 20 bases lay in between. CDR3 nucleotide sequence: TGCGCCAGCAGCCGCGGACTAGAGGGGGGGATCACAGATACGCAGTATTTT. This codes for CASSRGLEGGITDTQYF.

In this sample, this clonotype turned up a few times. CDR3 in DNA: TGTGCCAGCAGCCAAGAGTTACAGGCTCAAGAGACCCAGTACTTC. Translating it yields CASSQELQAQETQYF. This rearrangement joins TRBV4-2 to TRBJ2-5, with D perhaps TRBD1 (5 bases). Trimming shortened V by 0 bases and J by 2 bases, and 10 bases separated the two germline ends. This CDR3 region has 15 residues. Germline lookup yields CDR1 LGHNA and CDR2 YNFKEQ.